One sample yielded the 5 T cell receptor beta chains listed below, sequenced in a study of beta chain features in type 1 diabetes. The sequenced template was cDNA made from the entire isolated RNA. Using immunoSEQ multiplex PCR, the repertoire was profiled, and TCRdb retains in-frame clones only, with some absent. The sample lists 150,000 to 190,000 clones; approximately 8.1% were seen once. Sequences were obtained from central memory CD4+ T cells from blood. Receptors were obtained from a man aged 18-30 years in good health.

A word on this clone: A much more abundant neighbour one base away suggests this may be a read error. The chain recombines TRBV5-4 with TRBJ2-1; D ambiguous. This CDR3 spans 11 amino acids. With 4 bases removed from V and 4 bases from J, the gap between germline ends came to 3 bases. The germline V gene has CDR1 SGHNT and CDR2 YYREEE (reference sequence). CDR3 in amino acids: CASSQYNEQFF. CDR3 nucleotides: TGTGCCAGCAGCCAATACAATGAGCAGTTCTTC.

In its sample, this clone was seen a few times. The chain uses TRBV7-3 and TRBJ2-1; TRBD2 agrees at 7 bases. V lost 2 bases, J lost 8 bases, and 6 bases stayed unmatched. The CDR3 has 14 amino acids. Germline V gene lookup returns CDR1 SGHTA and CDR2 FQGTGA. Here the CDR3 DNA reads TGTGCCAGCAGCTTACAAGGGAGGGGCGATGAGCAGTTCTTC. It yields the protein CASSLQGRGDEQFF.

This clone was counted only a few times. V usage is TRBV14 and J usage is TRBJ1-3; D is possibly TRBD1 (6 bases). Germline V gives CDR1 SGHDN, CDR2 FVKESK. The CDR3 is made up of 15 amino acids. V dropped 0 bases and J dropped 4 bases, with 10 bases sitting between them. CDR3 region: CASSQDTGLGNTIYF. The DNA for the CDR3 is TGTGCCAGCAGCCAAGACACAGGGTTGGGAAACACCATATATTTT.

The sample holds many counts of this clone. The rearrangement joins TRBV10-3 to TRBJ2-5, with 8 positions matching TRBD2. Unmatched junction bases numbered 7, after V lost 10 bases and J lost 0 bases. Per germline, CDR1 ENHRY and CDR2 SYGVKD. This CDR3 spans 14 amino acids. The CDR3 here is CATKGSGDQETQYF. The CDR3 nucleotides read TGTGCCACCAAGGGTAGCGGGGACCAAGAGACCCAGTACTTC.

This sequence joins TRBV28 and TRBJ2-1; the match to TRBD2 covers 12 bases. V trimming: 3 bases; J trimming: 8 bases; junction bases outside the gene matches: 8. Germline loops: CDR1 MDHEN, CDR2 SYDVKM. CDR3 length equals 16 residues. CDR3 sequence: CASSFELAGGPDEQFF. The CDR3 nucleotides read TGTGCCAGCAGTTTTGAGCTAGCGGGAGGGCCCGATGAGCAGTTCTTC.